The next 21 T cell receptor beta chains were all read from a single sample in a study of cytomegalovirus exposure and HLA in healthy donors. Primers for the PCR totalled 60 Vbeta and 13 Jbeta. Assay used: immunoSEQ multiplex PCR; TCRdb lists only in-frame clones, some missing. The sample has 130,000 or so clones. Sequencing input: PBMCs. Receptors were obtained from a man aged 18-30 years in good health and CMV-seronegative.

The chain carries TRBV21-1 and TRBJ1-2; TRBD1 reflects the table's D call only, with no check against the DNA. TRBV21-1 constitutes a pseudogene. This CDR3 has 14 amino acids. CDR3 loop: CALSRDRGPGGYTF. Here the CDR3 DNA reads TGTGCTCTAAGCCGGGACAGGGGGCCGGGGGGCTACACCTTC.

For this clone: In the same sample, other DNA sequences code for this CDR3. The chain uses TRBV9 and TRBJ1-2, with D uncertain. Germline-derived CDR1 and CDR2 are SGDLS and YYNGEE. V lost 0 bases and J lost 2, with 8 bases in between. The CDR3 length is 14 residues. CDR3 sequence: CASSVDSRNYGYTF. The CDR3, as DNA: TGTGCCAGCAGCGTAGATTCCAGGAACTATGGCTACACCTTC.

The CDR3 sequence: CASRRSGTGELFF. The CDR3 region has the DNA TGTGCCAGCAGAAGAAGCGGGACCGGGGAGCTGTTTTTT. The J gene is TRBJ2-2, the V gene TRBV27; D perhaps matches TRBD2 (6 bases). The CDR3 contains 13 residues. V gave up 6 bases and J gave up 5 bases, with 10 bases separating them. Germline values: CDR1 MNHEY, CDR2 SMNVEV (reference sequence).

The rearrangement joins TRBV7-8 to TRBJ2-1, with 9 nucleotides matching TRBD2. Trimming at V came to 4 bases and at J to 3 bases, leaving 7 bases not matched to a gene. The CDR3 length is 16 residues. Germline loops: CDR1 SGHVS, CDR2 FQNEAQ. The CDR3 nucleotides read TGTGCCAGCAGCTGGCTTGATAGCGGGGGCTACAATGAGCAGTTCTTC. It specifies CASSWLDSGGYNEQFF. Filled out from reference TRBV7-8 and TRBJ2-1, the complete variable domain reads GAGVSQSPRYKVAKRGQDVALRCDPISGHVSLFWYQQALGQGPEFLTYFQNEAQLDKSGLPSDRFFAERPEGSVSTLKIQRTQQEDSAVYLCASSWLDSGGYNEQFFGPGTRLTVL.

The chain has TRBV28 and TRBJ1-1, with a tentative D call TRBD1 (5 bases). The CDR3 has 14 residues. Germline V gene data show CDR1 as MDHEN and CDR2 as SYDVKM. Trimming took off 6 bases at V and 4 bases at J, with 15 bases between the two ends. This CDR3 is CASRTGHMSTEAFF. CDR3 nucleotides: TGTGCCAGCAGAACCGGACACATGAGCACTGAAGCTTTCTTT.

CDR3 region: CASSSATLRDTQYF. Here the CDR3 DNA reads TGTGCCAGCAGCTCAGCGACCCTCCGCGATACGCAGTATTTT. The chain carries TRBV5-6 and TRBJ2-3, with D unresolved. V lost 3 bases and J 6 bases, leaving 14 bases between the germline ends. This CDR3 has 14 amino acids. Germline V lookup: CDR1 SGHDT, CDR2 YYEEEE. The whole variable domain, remainder taken from reference TRBV5-6 and TRBJ2-3, is DAGVTQSPTHLIKTRGQQVTLRCSPKSGHDTVSWYQQALGQGPQFIFQYYEEEERQRGNFPDRFSGHQFPNYSSELNVNALLLGDSALYLCASSSATLRDTQYFGPGTRLTVL.

Turning to this clone: The sample has other DNA sequences that encode this CDR3 too. The chain employs TRBV4-3 and TRBJ2-2, with a weak D call TRBD2 (6 bases). In germline, CDR1 is LGHNA, CDR2 YSLEER. V lost 0 bases to trimming and J lost 6 bases, with 8 bases between them. CDR3 length: 14 amino acids. CDR3 bases: TGCGCCAGCAGCCAAGAGACTAGACCCGGGGAGCTGTTTTTT. Protein product: CASSQETRPGELFF.

The rearrangement links TRBV4-1 to TRBJ2-1; TRBD2 matches 7 bases. CDR1 is MGHRA, CDR2 YSYEKL, per germline. This CDR3 is built from 18 residues. The V gene end was trimmed by 4 bases and the J gene end by 1 base; junction bases not matched to a gene: 13. This chain's CDR3 is CASSPYYLGEGSYNEQFF. CDR3 DNA: TGCGCCAGCAGCCCGTACTATTTGGGGGAGGGTTCCTACAATGAGCAGTTCTTC.

This chain connects TRBV7-6 to TRBJ2-1; TRBD1 matches at 7 bases. V lost 4 bases to trimming and J lost 9 bases; unmatched junction nucleotides: 6. CDR1 and CDR2 (germline): SGHVS, FNYEAQ. The CDR3 spans 13 residues. CDR3 nucleotide sequence: TGTGCCAGCAGCTCGGACAGGAACGTTGAGCAGTTCTTC. Translating gives CASSSDRNVEQFF.

The chain joins TRBV27 to TRBJ1-1; no clear D. The CDR3 sequence is 17 residues long. Germline V gives CDR1 MNHEY, CDR2 SMNVEV (reference sequence). V was trimmed by 5 bases and J by 0 bases, leaving 19 bases between them. CDR3 bases: TGTGCCAGCAGTCCCGGACTGGCCCATGGCTTGAACACTGAAGCTTTCTTT. Translating gives CASSPGLAHGLNTEAFF.

The chain joins TRBV27 to TRBJ1-4; D is perhaps TRBD1 (5 bases). The CDR3 extends over 14 amino acids. Germline V gene lookup returns CDR1 MNHEY and CDR2 SMNVEV (reference sequence). The V end lost 6 bases, the J end lost 8 bases, and 16 bases lay between the germline ends. CDR3 sequence: CASSPGGVIEKLFF. The CDR3 coding sequence is TGTGCCAGCAGCCCGGGAGGGGTCATCGAAAAACTGTTTTTT.

The chain joins TRBV30 to TRBJ2-1, with 12 bases fitting TRBD2. This CDR3 has 14 amino acids. The V segment lost 3 bases and the J segment 9 bases; nucleotides outside the gene matches: 6. CDR1 GTSNPN and CDR2 SVGIG come from the germline V gene (reference sequence). This chain's CDR3 is CAWRLAGGYAEQFF. DNA of the CDR3: TGTGCCTGGAGACTAGCGGGGGGCTATGCTGAGCAGTTCTTC.

This chain connects TRBV9 to TRBJ1-2, with unresolved D. The CDR3 extends over 10 amino acids. Germline assignment: CDR1 SGDLS and CDR2 YYNGEE. V lost 3 bases to trimming and J lost 7 bases, with 4 bases between them. CDR3 loop: CASSGAGYTF. The CDR3 bases are TGTGCCAGCAGCGGAGCTGGCTACACCTTC.

CDR3 amino acids: CASSPPGTATQPQHF. CDR3 nucleotide sequence: TGTGCCAGCAGTCCCCCCGGGACAGCTACCCAGCCCCAGCATTTT. The rearrangement uses TRBV28 and TRBJ1-5; 7 bases line up with TRBD1. The CDR3 runs 15 residues. V shed 5 bases, J shed 7 bases, and the junction held 11 bases outside the gene matches. CDR1 and CDR2 from the germline V gene are MDHEN and SYDVKM.

The V call is TRBV7-2, the J call TRBJ1-6, with D hard to call. Germline V CDR1 and CDR2: SGHTA, FQGNSA. V lost 5 bases and J lost 6, with 14 bases in between. There are 15 residues in the CDR3. CDR3 residues: CASSRHRDPNSPLHF. The CDR3, as DNA: TGTGCCAGCAGCCGGCATCGGGATCCTAATTCACCCCTCCACTTT.

The chain employs TRBV9 and TRBJ2-5; 9 positions agree with TRBD2. The CDR3 extends over 17 amino acids. Germline trimming cut 1 base from V and 5 bases from J; bases unmatched to any gene: 12. Germline V gives CDR1 SGDLS, CDR2 YYNGEE. CDR3 sequence (DNA): TGTGCCAGCAGCGTAAGTCTGGGACTAGCCTTCAGGGAGACCCAGTACTTC. Amino acid sequence: CASSVSLGLAFRETQYF. Looking up the rest from reference TRBV9 and TRBJ2-5 gives the full variable domain: DSGVTQTPKHLITATGQRVTLRCSPRSGDLSVYWYQQSLDQGLQFLIQYYNGEERAKGNILERFSAQQFPDLHSELNLSSLELGDSALYFCASSVSLGLAFRETQYFGPGTRLLVL.

The chain combines TRBV13 with TRBJ2-1, with 11 bases fitting TRBD2. With V trimmed by 2 bases and J by 6 bases, 3 bases remained unmatched. CDR1 and CDR2 from the germline V gene are PRHDT and FYEKMQ (reference sequence). CDR3 length: 15 amino acids. CDR3 nucleotides: TGTGCCAGCAGCTTAAGCACTAGCGGGGGCAATGAGCAGTTCTTC. As protein: CASSLSTSGGNEQFF.

The chain joins TRBV7-8 to TRBJ1-1; D is unclear. The germline V gene encodes CDR1 SGHVS and CDR2 FQNEAQ. V was trimmed by 5 bases and J by 1 base, leaving 26 bases between them. This CDR3 is 19 amino acids long. The CDR3 spells CASSPRWKTSEGRNTEAFF. The CDR3 DNA is TGTGCCAGCAGCCCCCGTTGGAAAACTTCGGAGGGTAGGAACACTGAAGCTTTCTTT.

The rearrangement uses TRBV7-9 and TRBJ2-7; TRBD1 might be the D (5 bases). Germline CDR1 reads SEHNR; CDR2 reads FQNEAQ (reference sequence). V dropped 5 bases and J dropped 2 bases, with 13 bases sitting between them. CDR3 size: 14 residues. The CDR3 loop is CASSPWGTAYEQYF. The CDR3 DNA follows: TGTGCCAGCAGCCCTTGGGGCACTGCCTACGAGCAGTACTTC.

The genes are TRBV27 and TRBJ2-7; D gene uncertain. Germline V CDR1 and CDR2: MNHEY, SMNVEV (reference sequence). V shed 5 bases and J shed 7 bases, with 12 bases lying between them. The length of the CDR3 is 12 residues. The CDR3 nucleotides are TGTGCCAGCAGTCCCCCCTCGAGGGAGCAGTACTTC. This encodes CASSPPSREQYF.

The chain is built from TRBV10-3 and TRBJ2-5; 14 positions agree with TRBD2. The CDR3 consists of 16 residues. J was trimmed by 1 base and V by 3 bases; bases with no gene match: 1. The germline gives CDR1 ENHRY, CDR2 SYGVKD. The CDR3, as DNA: TGTGCCATCAGTGAAGGGACTAGCGGGAGCCAAGAGACCCAGTACTTC. Protein sequence: CAISEGTSGSQETQYF.